This T cell receptor (beta chain) was retrieved from a study of cytomegalovirus exposure and HLA in healthy donors. The study's findings and limits: Some highly shared sequence variants likely arose as a pipeline artifact. Associated with HLA alleles at 0.05 false discovery rate in a later analysis were 16,951 TCR beta sequences. The study assumed roughly uniform donor sequencing depth for presence/absence analyses.

The PCR used 60 Vbeta and 13 Jbeta primers. Method: immunoSEQ multiplex PCR; TCRdb's copy keeps in-frame clones and lacks some. The table lists about 120,000 clones, around 69% of them singletons, with roughly 16% in the top ten. As concerns this clone: Its antigen is still unknown. The germline gene is not matched at one end of the junction; a read error may be the cause.

Donors counted as nominally healthy when sampled, yet unrecorded immune exposures were likely. The CDR3 contains 11 residues. CDR1 is SEHNR and CDR2 is FQNEAQ in the germline V gene (reference sequence). The receptor comes from a man aged 50-59 years in good health and CMV-seropositive. Sequencing was carried out using PBMCs. The rearrangement uses TRBV7-9 and TRBJ2-2; D not certain. The chain's CDR3 is CSSSFAGELFF. The CDR3 DNA sequence: TGTTCCAGCAGCTTCGCCGGGGAGCTGTTTTTT.